These 23 T cell receptor beta chains were sequenced from one sample in a study of neurological immune-mediated disorders. One entry per CDR3 protein results from TCRdb running MiXCR on the 5' RACE reads. The table has 26,000 or so distinct CDR3 sequences, roughly 20% seen once. Material for sequencing was PBMCs. The origin of the receptors is a woman aged 55-69 years in good health.

This clonotype has more than one count but fewer than ten. This chain links TRBV28 with TRBJ1-2, with D maybe TRBD1 (6 bases). This CDR3 region has 15 residues. The germline V gene has CDR1 MDHEN and CDR2 SYDVKM. DNA for the CDR3: TGTGCGGCGGGGATGAGTGGGCAGGGGATCTATGGCTACACCTTC. Translating it yields CAAGMSGQGIYGYTF.

This clonotype was seen ten or more times. The CDR3 loop reads CASSFPRELNGYTF. CDR3 in DNA: TGTGCCAGCAGTTTTCCCAGGGAACTAAATGGCTACACCTTC. The gene calls are TRBV28 and TRBJ1-2, with D maybe TRBD1 (5 bases). The germline V gene has CDR1 MDHEN and CDR2 SYDVKM. Trimming stripped 3 bases from V and 6 bases from J, with 14 bases between. The CDR3 runs to 14 residues.

At least ten counts were recorded for this clonotype. This chain uses TRBV20-1 with TRBJ2-1; D uncertain. The CDR3 runs 16 residues. V was trimmed by 0 bases and J by 0 bases, leaving 12 bases between them. Per the germline V gene, CDR1 is DFQATT and CDR2 is SNEGSKA (reference sequence). CDR3 sequence: CSARDLDPSSYNEQFF. The CDR3, as DNA: TGCAGTGCTAGAGATCTCGACCCTAGCTCCTACAATGAGCAGTTCTTC.

In this sample, this clonotype turned up many times. V and J are TRBV7-8 and TRBJ2-1; 9 nucleotides agree with TRBD2. Germline lookup yields CDR1 SGHVS and CDR2 FQNEAQ. This CDR3 region has 16 residues. The ends lost 4 bases at V and 8 bases at J; junction bases unmatched: 12. This CDR3 is CASSSLTSGSRDEQFF. The CDR3 nucleotides are TGTGCCAGCAGCTCCTTGACTAGCGGTAGTCGGGATGAGCAGTTCTTC. Looking up the rest from reference TRBV7-8 and TRBJ2-1 gives the full variable domain: GAGVSQSPRYKVAKRGQDVALRCDPISGHVSLFWYQQALGQGPEFLTYFQNEAQLDKSGLPSDRFFAERPEGSVSTLKIQRTQQEDSAVYLCASSSLTSGSRDEQFFGPGTRLTVL.

V is TRBV24-1 and J is TRBJ2-3; 7 positions agree with TRBD2. CDR1 is KGHDR and CDR2 is SFDVKD in the germline V gene. Trimming removed 5 bases from V and 6 bases from J; junction bases left unmatched: 16. There are 17 residues in the CDR3. For the CDR3, the DNA is TGTGCCACCAGTGGCCCCGCCGCGGGAGAATCTCCGGATACGCAGTATTTT. Its protein is CATSGPAAGESPDTQYF.

There are many counts of this clonotype. The J gene is TRBJ2-3, the V gene TRBV5-1; D gene ambiguous. Germline V gene lookup returns CDR1 SGHRS and CDR2 YFSETQ. CDR3 length: 15 residues. Trimming left V 0 bases short and J 0 bases short, with 8 bases between. As DNA, the CDR3 is TGCGCCAGCAGCTTGGGCAGTTCTAGCACAGATACGCAGTATTTT. It translates to CASSLGSSSTDTQYF.

This clonotype was seen many times. The genes are TRBV5-1 and TRBJ2-1, with D possibly being TRBD1 (6 bases). This CDR3 is built from 14 residues. CDR1 is SGHRS and CDR2 is YFSETQ in the germline V gene. Between the trimmed V and J ends, which lost 6 bases and 8 bases, there was a span of 18 bases. The CDR3 spells CASTPRGPLHEQFF. The CDR3 DNA is TGCGCCAGCACCCCCAGGGGCCCCCTTCATGAGCAGTTCTTC.

This clonotype was found many times. The chain links TRBV7-2 to TRBJ2-3; 11 bases map to TRBD2. V was clipped by 5 bases and J by 6 bases; unmatched bases: 10. This CDR3 is built from 16 residues. The germline V gene encodes CDR1 SGHTA and CDR2 FQGNSA. The CDR3 sequence is CASSPTSGGATDTQYF. The CDR3 region has the DNA TGTGCCAGCAGCCCCACTAGCGGGGGCGCTACCGATACGCAGTATTTT. Combining the CDR3 with reference TRBV7-2 and TRBJ2-3 gives the whole variable domain GAGVSQSPSNKVTEKGKDVELRCDPISGHTALYWYRQSLGQGLEFLIYFQGNSAPDKSGLPSDRFSAERTGGSVSTLTIQRTQQEDSAVYLCASSPTSGGATDTQYFGPGTRLTVL.

Ten or more counts support this clonotype. This chain joins TRBV6-5 and TRBJ2-7; a weak D match, TRBD1 (5 bases). Trimming pared 2 bases from V and 9 bases from J, leaving 14 bases between. The CDR3 has 13 amino acids. The germline gives CDR1 MNHEY, CDR2 SVGAGI. CDR3: CASSYGQGLRQYF. For the CDR3, the DNA is TGTGCCAGCAGTTACGGGCAGGGATTACGGCAGTACTTC.

This clonotype was picked up many times. The CDR3 region is CASSFDLLYSPLHF. CDR3 nucleotides: TGTGCCAGCAGCTTCGACCTCCTCTATTCACCCCTCCACTTT. The V gene is TRBV7-2, the J gene TRBJ1-6, with D unresolved. Trimming took off 3 bases at V and 8 bases at J, with 11 bases between the two ends. The CDR3 is 14 amino acids. CDR1 is SGHTA, CDR2 FQGNSA, per germline.

By share, this clonotype counts as medium-sized (0.01 to 0.1%). The chain joins TRBV7-3 to TRBJ1-1, with D perhaps matching TRBD1 (5 bases). The V and J ends lost 6 bases and 0 bases respectively, with 14 bases between them. Germline values: CDR1 SGHTA, CDR2 FQGTGA. The CDR3 has 15 amino acids. The CDR3 DNA reads as TGTGCCAGCAGTTTGGGTGGGGGGATGAACACTGAAGCTTTCTTT. This encodes CASSLGGGMNTEAFF.

CDR3 sequence reads: CASSSGTVTSAYF. CDR3 in DNA: TGTGCCAGCAGCTCCGGGACAGTCACGTCTGCGTACTTC. This chain uses TRBV7-9 with TRBJ2-7; 7 bases are shared with TRBD1. The length of the CDR3 is 13 residues. Trimming took 4 bases from V and 12 from J; bases not matched to a gene: 12. Germline V gene data show CDR1 as SEHNR and CDR2 as FQNEAQ (reference sequence).

This clonotype has a count of ten or more. The chain links TRBV29-1 to TRBJ1-2, with D perhaps matching TRBD1 (5 bases). V was clipped by 0 bases and J by 4 bases, with 12 bases between them. The CDR3 runs to 14 residues. Germline values: CDR1 SQVTM, CDR2 ANQGSEA. The CDR3 nucleotides read TGCAGCGTTGAAGAGGAGGAGGGACTCTATGGCTACACCTTC. This gives the protein CSVEEEEGLYGYTF.

This clonotype was counted at least ten times. The rearrangement uses TRBV20-1 and TRBJ1-6; 7 bases are a match to TRBD1. Germline V CDR1 and CDR2: DFQATT, SNEGSKA (reference sequence). The trim removed 1 base at V and 7 bases at J, leaving 4 bases unmatched. This CDR3 comprises 14 residues. The CDR3 region is CSARVGTANSPLHF. For the CDR3, the DNA is TGCAGTGCTAGAGTAGGGACAGCAAATTCACCCCTCCACTTT.

This clonotype was counted many times. The chain uses TRBV5-1 and TRBJ2-7, with 8 nucleotides matching TRBD1. After removal of 4 bases from V and 6 bases from J, the junction contained 6 bases not matched to a gene. Germline CDR1 reads SGHRS; CDR2 reads YFSETQ. CDR3 length: 13 amino acids. The chain's CDR3 is CASSPQGAAEQYF. DNA for the CDR3: TGCGCCAGCAGCCCCCAGGGGGCCGCCGAGCAGTACTTC.

This rearrangement joins TRBV6-6 to TRBJ2-5; 10 nucleotides agree with TRBD2. Trimming cost V 6 bases and J 4 bases; bases outside gene matches: 11. Germline lookup yields CDR1 MNHNY and CDR2 SVGAGI (reference sequence). This CDR3 region has 16 residues. CDR3 protein: CASSSVAGGSGETQYF. The CDR3 DNA sequence: TGTGCCAGCAGCTCGGTAGCGGGAGGTTCGGGAGAGACCCAGTACTTC.

This clonotype was seen many times. This chain links TRBV5-1 with TRBJ2-6; TRBD2 might be the D (6 bases). Germline V lookup: CDR1 SGHRS, CDR2 YFSETQ. The V end was cut by 4 bases, the J end by 7 bases, with 9 bases between. The CDR3 consists of 13 residues. The CDR3 nucleotides are TGCGCCAGCAGCGTCGGGGGAGCCAACGTCCTGACTTTC. As protein: CASSVGGANVLTF.

There are many counts of this clonotype. The chain has TRBV7-9 and TRBJ1-2, with 9 bases fitting TRBD1. V was clipped by 5 bases and J by 6 bases; unmatched bases: 13. The CDR3 is made up of 16 amino acids. From germline, CDR1 is SEHNR and CDR2 FQNEAQ (reference sequence). CDR3 coding DNA: TGTGCCAGCAGCCCCCCTTACAGGGGGCGAGAGGATGGCTACACCTTC. Protein: CASSPPYRGREDGYTF. Combining the CDR3 with reference TRBV7-9 and TRBJ1-2 gives the whole variable domain DTGVSQNPRHKITKRGQNVTFRCDPISEHNRLYWYRQTLGQGPEFLTYFQNEAQLEKSRLLSDRFSAERPKGSFSTLEIQRTEQGDSAMYLCASSPPYRGREDGYTFGSGTRLTVV.

This clonotype was recorded at least ten times. This chain connects TRBV18 to TRBJ1-5; D possibly corresponds to TRBD1 (6 bases). Germline V gene lookup returns CDR1 KGHSH and CDR2 LQKENI. V lost 4 bases, J lost 1 base, and 11 bases lay in between. The CDR3 runs to 15 residues. For the CDR3, the DNA is TGTGCCAGCTCACAACAGGGAAAGAGCAATCAGCCCCAGCATTTT. It codes for CASSQQGKSNQPQHF.

This clonotype was recorded many times. The chain is built from TRBV20-1 and TRBJ2-1; D remains ambiguous. The CDR3 is 15 amino acids. Germline V gene sequence: CDR1 DFQATT, CDR2 SNEGSKA (reference sequence). V was cut by 0 bases and J by 0 bases, with 9 bases left in between. CDR3 amino acids: CSARDTASSYNEQFF. CDR3 in DNA: TGCAGTGCTAGAGATACAGCGAGCTCCTACAATGAGCAGTTCTTC.

This clonotype was detected many times. CDR3 loop: CASSLWETEKLFF. The CDR3, as DNA: TGTGCCAGCAGCTTATGGGAAACTGAAAAACTGTTTTTT. The chain uses TRBV7-2 and TRBJ1-4; no clear D gene. The CDR3 has 13 amino acids. Between the trimmed V and J ends, which lost 2 bases and 7 bases, there was a span of 8 bases. Per germline, CDR1 SGHTA and CDR2 FQGNSA. Filled out from reference TRBV7-2 and TRBJ1-4, the complete variable domain reads GAGVSQSPSNKVTEKGKDVELRCDPISGHTALYWYRQSLGQGLEFLIYFQGNSAPDKSGLPSDRFSAERTGGSVSTLTIQRTQQEDSAVYLCASSLWETEKLFFGSGTQLSVL.

In its sample, this clonotype was seen many times. The V call is TRBV12-3 or TRBV12-4, the J call TRBJ1-6; D remains unclear. The CDR3 contains 15 residues. The V end was cut by 5 bases, the J end by 7 bases, with 15 bases between. The CDR3 loop reads CASSPRGDGNSPLHF. In DNA, the CDR3 is TGTGCCAGCAGTCCTCGGGGTGATGGGAATTCACCCCTCCACTTT.

The CDR3 nucleotides are TGCGCCAGCAGCGACAGGAGGGGACTAGCGGGAGATGAGCAGTTCTTC. As protein: CASSDRRGLAGDEQFF. The gene calls are TRBV5-1 and TRBJ2-1; the match to TRBD2 covers 14 bases. From germline, CDR1 is SGHRS and CDR2 YFSETQ. V trimming: 4 bases; J trimming: 8 bases; junction bases outside the gene matches: 8. This CDR3 contains 16 residues.